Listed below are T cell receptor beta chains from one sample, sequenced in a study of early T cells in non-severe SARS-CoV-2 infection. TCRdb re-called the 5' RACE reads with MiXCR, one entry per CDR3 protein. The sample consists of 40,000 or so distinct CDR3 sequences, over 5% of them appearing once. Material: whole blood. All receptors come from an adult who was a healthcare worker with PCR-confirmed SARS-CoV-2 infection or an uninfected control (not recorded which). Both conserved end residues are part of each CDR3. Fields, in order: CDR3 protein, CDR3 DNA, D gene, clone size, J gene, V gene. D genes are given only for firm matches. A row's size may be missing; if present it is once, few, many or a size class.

CDR3aa: CASNDGTANYGYTF
CDR3nt: TGCGCCAGCAATGACGGGACAGCTAACTATGGCTACACCTTC
d_gene: TRBD1
abundance: many
j_gene: TRBJ1-2
v_gene: TRBV5-1

CDR3aa: CAGPEGGPEKLQYF
CDR3nt: TGTGCCGGACCGGAGGGGGGCCCTGAGAAGCTGCAGTACTTC
d_gene: .
abundance: few
j_gene: TRBJ2-7
v_gene: TRBV27

CDR3aa: CACRERANTGELFF
CDR3nt: TGTGCCTGTCGGGAGAGGGCCAACACCGGGGAGCTGTTTTTT
d_gene: .
abundance: many
j_gene: TRBJ2-2
v_gene: TRBV30

CDR3aa: CASSIAPSLATQYF
CDR3nt: TGTGCCAGCAGCATAGCACCGAGTCTGGCGACCCAGTACTTC
d_gene: .
abundance: many
j_gene: TRBJ2-5
v_gene: TRBV21-1

CDR3aa: CASSQAAGQGPYEQYF
CDR3nt: TGTGCCAGCAGCCAAGCCGCAGGACAGGGCCCCTACGAGCAGTACTTC
d_gene: TRBD1
abundance: many
j_gene: TRBJ2-7
v_gene: TRBV3-1

CDR3aa: CASSPMGQDPAFF
CDR3nt: TGTGCCAGCAGCCCGATGGGACAGGACCCAGCTTTCTTT
d_gene: TRBD1
abundance: many
j_gene: TRBJ1-1
v_gene: TRBV6-2/TRBV6-3

CDR3aa: CASSYYPGVNQPQHF
CDR3nt: TGTGCCAGCAGTTACTATCCAGGGGTCAATCAGCCCCAGCATTTT
d_gene: .
abundance: few
j_gene: TRBJ1-5
v_gene: TRBV6-2/TRBV6-3

CDR3aa: CSARDSGTGFSNQPQHF
CDR3nt: TGCAGTGCTAGAGACTCCGGGACGGGCTTTAGCAATCAGCCCCAGCATTTT
d_gene: .
abundance: few
j_gene: TRBJ1-5
v_gene: TRBV20-1

CDR3aa: CASSQDGSGWDTEAFF
CDR3nt: TGCGCCAGCAGCCAAGATGGTTCAGGGTGGGACACTGAAGCTTTCTTT
d_gene: .
abundance: many
j_gene: TRBJ1-1
v_gene: TRBV4-1

CDR3aa: CASSLTNQETQYF
CDR3nt: TGTGCCAGCAGTTTAACTAACCAAGAGACCCAGTACTTC
d_gene: .
abundance: few
j_gene: TRBJ2-5
v_gene: TRBV28

CDR3aa: CASSQTGHSGNQPQHF
CDR3nt: TGCGCCAGCAGCCAAACGGGACACTCCGGCAATCAGCCCCAGCATTTT
d_gene: .
abundance: many
j_gene: TRBJ1-5
v_gene: TRBV4-1

CDR3aa: CAWRPRGRAYEQYF
CDR3nt: TGTGCCTGGAGACCACGGGGACGAGCCTACGAGCAGTACTTC
d_gene: .
abundance: many
j_gene: TRBJ2-7
v_gene: TRBV30

CDR3aa: CASSLNRGAGNQPQHF
CDR3nt: TGTGCCAGCAGTTTAAATCGTGGAGCAGGCAATCAGCCCCAGCATTTT
d_gene: .
abundance: few
j_gene: TRBJ1-5
v_gene: TRBV28

CDR3aa: CSAGQGSTEAFF
CDR3nt: TGCAGCGCGGGACAGGGGTCCACTGAAGCTTTCTTT
d_gene: TRBD1
abundance: .
j_gene: TRBJ1-1
v_gene: TRBV29-1

CDR3aa: CSVVTYGRSGSLRGFREQYF
CDR3nt: TGCAGCGTTGTAACCTATGGTCGTTCCGGTAGTCTCAGGGGGTTTCGGGAGCAGTACTTC
d_gene: TRBD1
abundance: few
j_gene: TRBJ2-7
v_gene: TRBV29-1

CDR3aa: CASSLEVVRGATQYF
CDR3nt: TGTGCCAGCAGCTTGGAAGTAGTAAGGGGGGCTACGCAGTATTTT
d_gene: .
abundance: few
j_gene: TRBJ2-3
v_gene: TRBV5-5

CDR3aa: CSARNPNRGGSGANVLTF
CDR3nt: TGCAGTGCTAGAAACCCTAACCGGGGCGGCTCTGGGGCCAACGTCCTGACTTTC
d_gene: .
abundance: many
j_gene: TRBJ2-6
v_gene: TRBV20-1